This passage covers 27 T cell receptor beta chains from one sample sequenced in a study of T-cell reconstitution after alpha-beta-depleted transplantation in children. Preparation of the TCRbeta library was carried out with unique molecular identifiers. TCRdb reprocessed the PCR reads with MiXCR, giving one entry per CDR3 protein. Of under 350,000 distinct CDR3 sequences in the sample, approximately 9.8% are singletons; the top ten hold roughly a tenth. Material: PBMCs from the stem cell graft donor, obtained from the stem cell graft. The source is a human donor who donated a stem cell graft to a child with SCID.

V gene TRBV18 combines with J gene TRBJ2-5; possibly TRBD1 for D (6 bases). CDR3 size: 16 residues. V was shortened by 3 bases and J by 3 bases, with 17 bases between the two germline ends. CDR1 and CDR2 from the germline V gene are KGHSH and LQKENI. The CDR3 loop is CASSPLIGQKKETQYF. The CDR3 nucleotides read TGTGCCAGCTCACCCCTTATAGGACAGAAGAAAGAGACCCAGTACTTC.

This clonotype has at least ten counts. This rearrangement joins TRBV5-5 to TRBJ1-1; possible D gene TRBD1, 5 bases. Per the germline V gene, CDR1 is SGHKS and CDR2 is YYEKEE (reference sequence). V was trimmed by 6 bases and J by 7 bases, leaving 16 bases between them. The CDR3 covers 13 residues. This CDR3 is CASTLMGDVEAFF. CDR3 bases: TGTGCCAGCACCCTAATGGGGGATGTTGAAGCTTTCTTT.

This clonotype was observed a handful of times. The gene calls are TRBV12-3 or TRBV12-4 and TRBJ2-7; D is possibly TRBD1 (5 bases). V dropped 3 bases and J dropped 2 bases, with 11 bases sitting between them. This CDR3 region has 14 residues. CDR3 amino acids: CASSFGRVTYEQYF. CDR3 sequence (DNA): TGTGCCAGCAGTTTCGGCAGGGTCACCTACGAGCAGTACTTC.

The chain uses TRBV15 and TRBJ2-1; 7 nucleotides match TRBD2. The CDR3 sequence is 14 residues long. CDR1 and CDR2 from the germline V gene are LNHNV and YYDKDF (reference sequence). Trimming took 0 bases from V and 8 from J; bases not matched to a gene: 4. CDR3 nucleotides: TGTGCCACCAGCAGAGACCGCCGGGGGGATGAGCAGTTCTTC. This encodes CATSRDRRGDEQFF.

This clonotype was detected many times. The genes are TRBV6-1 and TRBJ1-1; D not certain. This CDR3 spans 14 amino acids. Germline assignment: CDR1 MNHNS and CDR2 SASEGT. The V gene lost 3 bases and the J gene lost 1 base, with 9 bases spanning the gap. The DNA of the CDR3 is TGTGCCAGCAGTGATGAGGGATGGAACACTGAAGCTTTCTTT. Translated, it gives CASSDEGWNTEAFF.

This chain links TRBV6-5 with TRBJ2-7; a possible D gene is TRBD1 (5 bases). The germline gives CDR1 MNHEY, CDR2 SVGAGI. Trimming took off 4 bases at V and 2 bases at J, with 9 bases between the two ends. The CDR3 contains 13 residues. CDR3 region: CASSFLGPYEQYF. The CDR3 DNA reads TGTGCCAGCAGTTTTTTGGGGCCCTACGAGCAGTACTTC.

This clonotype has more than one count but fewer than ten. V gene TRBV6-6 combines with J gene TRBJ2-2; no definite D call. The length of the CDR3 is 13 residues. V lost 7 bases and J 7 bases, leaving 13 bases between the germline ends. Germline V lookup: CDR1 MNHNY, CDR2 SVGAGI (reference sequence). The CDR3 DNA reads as TGTGCCAGCAACTATCTCGCCGACGGGGAGCTGTTTTTT. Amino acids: CASNYLADGELFF.

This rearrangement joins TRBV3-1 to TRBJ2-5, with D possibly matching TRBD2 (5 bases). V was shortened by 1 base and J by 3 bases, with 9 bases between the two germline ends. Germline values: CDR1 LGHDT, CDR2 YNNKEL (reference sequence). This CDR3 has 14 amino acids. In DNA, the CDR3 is TGTGCCAGCAGCCAAGGAGTGGAGGAAGAGACCCAGTACTTC. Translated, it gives CASSQGVEEETQYF.

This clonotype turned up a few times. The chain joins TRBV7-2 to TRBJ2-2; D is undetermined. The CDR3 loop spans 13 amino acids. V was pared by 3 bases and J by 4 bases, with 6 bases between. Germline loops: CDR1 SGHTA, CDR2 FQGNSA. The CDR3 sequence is CASSFKRTGELFF. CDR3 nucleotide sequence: TGTGCCAGCAGCTTCAAGCGCACCGGGGAGCTGTTTTTT.

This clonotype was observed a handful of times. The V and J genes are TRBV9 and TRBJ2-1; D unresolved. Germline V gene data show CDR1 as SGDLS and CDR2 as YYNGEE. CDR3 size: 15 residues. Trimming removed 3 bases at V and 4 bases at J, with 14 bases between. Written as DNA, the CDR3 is TGTGCCAGCAGCGCCGACGCGATGGAGTACAATGAGCAGTTCTTC. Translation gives CASSADAMEYNEQFF.

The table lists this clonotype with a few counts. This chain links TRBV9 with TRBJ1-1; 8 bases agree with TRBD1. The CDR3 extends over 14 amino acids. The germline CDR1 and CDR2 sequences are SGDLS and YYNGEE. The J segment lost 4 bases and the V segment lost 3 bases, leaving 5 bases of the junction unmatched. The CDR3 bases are TGTGCCAGCAGCGCGCAACAGGGGGGCACTGAAGCTTTCTTT. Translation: CASSAQQGGTEAFF.

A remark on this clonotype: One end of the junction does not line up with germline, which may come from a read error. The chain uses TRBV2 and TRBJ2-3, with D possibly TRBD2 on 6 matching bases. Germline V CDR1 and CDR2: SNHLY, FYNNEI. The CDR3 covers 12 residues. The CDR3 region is CASNENGSLLCF. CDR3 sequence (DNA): TGTGCCAGCAATGAAAACGGGAGCCTGCTGTGTTTT.

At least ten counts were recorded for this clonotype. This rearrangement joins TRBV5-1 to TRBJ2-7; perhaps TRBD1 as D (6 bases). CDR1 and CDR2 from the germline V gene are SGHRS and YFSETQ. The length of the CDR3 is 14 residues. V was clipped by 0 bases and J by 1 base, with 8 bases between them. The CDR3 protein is CASSLAGDSYEQYF. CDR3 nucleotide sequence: TGCGCCAGCAGCTTGGCAGGGGATTCCTACGAGCAGTACTTC.

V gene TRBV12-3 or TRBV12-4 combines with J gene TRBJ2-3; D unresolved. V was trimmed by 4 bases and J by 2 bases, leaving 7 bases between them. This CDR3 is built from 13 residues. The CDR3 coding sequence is TGTGCCAGCAGTTCGGTGTACACAGATACGCAGTATTTT. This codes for CASSSVYTDTQYF.

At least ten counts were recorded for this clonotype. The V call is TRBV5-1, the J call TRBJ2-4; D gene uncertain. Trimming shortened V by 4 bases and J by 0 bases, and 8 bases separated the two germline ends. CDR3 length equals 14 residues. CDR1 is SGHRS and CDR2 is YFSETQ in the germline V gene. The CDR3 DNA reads TGCGCCAGCAGCCTCGAGGTAGCCAAAAACATTCAGTACTTC. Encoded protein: CASSLEVAKNIQYF.

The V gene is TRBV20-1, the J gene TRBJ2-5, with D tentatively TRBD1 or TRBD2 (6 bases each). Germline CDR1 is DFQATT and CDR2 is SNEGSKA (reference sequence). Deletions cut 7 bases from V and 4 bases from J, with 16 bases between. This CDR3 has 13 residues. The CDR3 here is CSGGGPVGETQYF. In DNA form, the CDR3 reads TGCAGTGGAGGGGGGCCAGTAGGAGAGACCCAGTACTTC.

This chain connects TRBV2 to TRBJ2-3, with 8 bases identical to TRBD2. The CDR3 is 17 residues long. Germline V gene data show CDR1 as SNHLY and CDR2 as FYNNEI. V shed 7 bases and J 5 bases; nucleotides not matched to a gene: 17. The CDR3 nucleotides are TGTGCCAGCACCCCACCCCGTGGCGGGGGGCATGGAGATACGCAGTATTTT. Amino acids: CASTPPRGGGHGDTQYF.

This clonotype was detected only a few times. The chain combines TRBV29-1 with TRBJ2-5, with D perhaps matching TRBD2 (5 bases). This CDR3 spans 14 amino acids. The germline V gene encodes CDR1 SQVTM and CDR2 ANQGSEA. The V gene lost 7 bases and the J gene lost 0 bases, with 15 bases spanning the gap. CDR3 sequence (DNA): TGCAGCGCAACCGGGGTGACGTACCAAGAGACCCAGTACTTC. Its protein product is CSATGVTYQETQYF.

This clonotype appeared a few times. CDR3: CASSRGQGTSYNEQFF. The CDR3 DNA sequence: TGTGCCAGCAGCCGCGGACAGGGTACCTCCTACAATGAGCAGTTCTTC. The rearrangement joins TRBV5-6 to TRBJ2-1; the match to TRBD1 covers 8 bases. The V and J ends lost 4 bases and 0 bases, in that order; junction bases with no gene match: 6. Germline V lookup: CDR1 SGHDT, CDR2 YYEEEE. This CDR3 is built from 16 residues.

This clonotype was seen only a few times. Here the CDR3 DNA reads TGCGCCAGCAGCTTGATCCCTAGCGGGGAAGGCACAGATACGCAGTATTTT. Amino acids: CASSLIPSGEGTDTQYF. The chain links TRBV5-1 to TRBJ2-3; 9 bases line up with TRBD2. Germline V CDR1 and CDR2: SGHRS, YFSETQ. J was trimmed by 1 base and V by 1 base; bases with no gene match: 7. The CDR3 has 17 residues.

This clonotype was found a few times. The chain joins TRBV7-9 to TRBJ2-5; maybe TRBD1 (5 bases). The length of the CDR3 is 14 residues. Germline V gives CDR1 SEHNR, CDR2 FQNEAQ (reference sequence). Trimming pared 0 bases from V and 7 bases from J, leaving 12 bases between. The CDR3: CASSLAGLQGTQYF. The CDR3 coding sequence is TGTGCCAGCAGCTTAGCGGGCCTGCAGGGGACCCAGTACTTC.

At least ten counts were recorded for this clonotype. CDR3 loop: CASSSAGTGIYNEQFF. The CDR3 DNA is TGTGCCAGCAGCTCCGCCGGGACAGGGATCTACAATGAGCAGTTCTTC. V and J are TRBV7-9 and TRBJ2-1, with TRBD1 identical over 9 bases. V shed 4 bases and J 3 bases; nucleotides not matched to a gene: 7. The length of the CDR3 is 16 residues. Germline CDR1 reads SEHNR; CDR2 reads FQNEAQ (reference sequence).

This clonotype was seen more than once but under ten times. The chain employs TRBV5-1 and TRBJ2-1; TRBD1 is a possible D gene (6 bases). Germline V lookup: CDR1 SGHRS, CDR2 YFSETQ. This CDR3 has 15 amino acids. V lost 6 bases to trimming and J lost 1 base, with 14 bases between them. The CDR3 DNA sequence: TGCGCCAGCAAGAGGACAGAAATGTCCTACAATGAGCAGTTCTTC. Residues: CASKRTEMSYNEQFF.

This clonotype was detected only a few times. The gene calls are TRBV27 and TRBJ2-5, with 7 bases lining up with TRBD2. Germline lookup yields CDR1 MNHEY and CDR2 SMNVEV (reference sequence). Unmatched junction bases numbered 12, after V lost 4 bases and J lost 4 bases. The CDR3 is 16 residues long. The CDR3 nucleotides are TGTGCCAGCAGTTCCCTCCCCCGCGAGCGGGGAGAGACCCAGTACTTC. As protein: CASSSLPRERGETQYF.

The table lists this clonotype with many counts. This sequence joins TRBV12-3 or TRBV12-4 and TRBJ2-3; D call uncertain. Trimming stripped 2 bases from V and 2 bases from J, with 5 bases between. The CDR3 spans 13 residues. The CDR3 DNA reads TGTGCCAGCAGTTTACAGCTCACAGATACGCAGTATTTT. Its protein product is CASSLQLTDTQYF.

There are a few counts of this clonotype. As DNA, the CDR3 is TGTGCCATCAAGAGGGGAGGAGGGAACACTGAAGCTTTCTTT. This sequence encodes CAIKRGGGNTEAFF. The chain combines TRBV10-3 with TRBJ1-1; tentatively, D is TRBD1 (5 bases). Germline CDR1 is ENHRY and CDR2 is SYGVKD. The CDR3 loop spans 14 amino acids. V was cut by 7 bases and J by 1 base, with 13 bases left in between.

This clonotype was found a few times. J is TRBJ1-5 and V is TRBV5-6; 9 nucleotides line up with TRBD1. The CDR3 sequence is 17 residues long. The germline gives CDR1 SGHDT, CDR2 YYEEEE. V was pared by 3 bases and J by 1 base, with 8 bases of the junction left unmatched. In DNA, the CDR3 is TGTGCCAGCAGCTCGGGACAGGGAAGGTTGAGCAATCAGCCCCAGCATTTT. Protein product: CASSSGQGRLSNQPQHF. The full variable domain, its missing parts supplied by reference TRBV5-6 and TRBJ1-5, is DAGVTQSPTHLIKTRGQQVTLRCSPKSGHDTVSWYQQALGQGPQFIFQYYEEEERQRGNFPDRFSGHQFPNYSSELNVNALLLGDSALYLCASSSGQGRLSNQPQHFGDGTRLSIL.